This is a list of T cell receptor beta chains from one sample in a study of T cell repertoires in cytomegalovirus infection. TCRdb re-derived calls from the reads in MiXCR, one entry per CDR3 protein. The sample contains about 180,000 distinct CDR3 sequences, approximately 15% of which appear only once. Input material: PBMCs. All receptors come from a human donor in good health (CMV status not recorded). Some clones in this sample may be carry-over from other donors' samples. The CDR3 runs from the conserved cysteine through the conserved F or W. The D gene is left open where the match is weak. Expanded clones get a size class; other rows say once, few or many, or leave the size out.

abundance	len	d_gene	j_gene	v_gene	CDR3nt	CDR3aa
-	16	-	TRBJ2-1	TRBV29-1	TGCAGCGTTGAAGGGGACAGTGGCCGGGGGTACAATGAGCAGTTCTTC	CSVEGDSGRGYNEQFF
-	14	-	TRBJ2-7	TRBV18	TGTGCCAGCTCTCGCCAGGGGTTCAACTACGAGCAGTACTTC	CASSRQGFNYEQYF
few	15	-	TRBJ2-4	TRBV4-3	TGCGCCAGCAGCCAAGAGCTGGGACCCAAAAACATTCAGTACTTC	CASSQELGPKNIQYF
-	19	-	TRBJ1-1	TRBV4-1	TGCGCCAGCACCGAAGGGGTAATGGAGACAGCCTTCTCGGGGACTGAAGCTTTCTTT	CASTEGVMETAFSGTEAFF
-	15	-	TRBJ2-6	TRBV7-6	TGTGCCAGCAGCTTACAGGGGAACGGGGCCAACGTCCTGACTTTC	CASSLQGNGANVLTF
few	16	TRBD2	TRBJ2-3	TRBV20-1	TGCAGTGCTAGAGATGTTACGGGGGGGCCTTCTGATACGCAGTATTTT	CSARDVTGGPSDTQYF
-	14	-	TRBJ2-5	TRBV5-1	TGCGCCAGCAGCTTGATCGGACTCCACGAGACCCAGTACTTC	CASSLIGLHETQYF
many	14	-	TRBJ2-4	TRBV7-2	TGTGCCAGCAGCTTGGGACATCTAAAAAACATTCAGTACTTC	CASSLGHLKNIQYF
many	16	-	TRBJ2-2	TRBV12-3/TRBV12-4	TGTGCCAGCAGTTTCGGACTGATAGGCGGGACCGGGGAGCTGTTTTTT	CASSFGLIGGTGELFF
many	14	-	TRBJ1-1	TRBV7-9	TGTGCCAGCAGCTTCCGGGTCCTGAACACTGAAGCTTTCTTT	CASSFRVLNTEAFF
-	12	-	TRBJ2-2	TRBV25-1	TGTGCCAGCAGTGATCGCACCGGGGAGCTGTTTTTT	CASSDRTGELFF
many	15	-	TRBJ1-4	TRBV7-6	TGTGCCAGCAGCCCGCTTAGGCCTCCAAATGAAAAACTGTTTTTT	CASSPLRPPNEKLFF
many	14	-	TRBJ2-5	TRBV2	TGTGCCAGCAGTCTAACCGGTGCTAGGAAGACCCAGTACTTC	CASSLTGARKTQYF
few	14	TRBD1	TRBJ2-7	TRBV19	TGTGCCAGTAGGCCGACAGGGGGCTACTACGAGCAGTACTTC	CASRPTGGYYEQYF
few	13	-	TRBJ2-7	TRBV29-1	TGCAGCGTCGGCGGTAGACTCTCCTACGAGCAGTACTTC	CSVGGRLSYEQYF
-	17	TRBD1	TRBJ2-2	TRBV29-1	TGCAGCGTAAAACTTTCCGGGACAGGGGCCCTCACCGGGGAGCTGTTTTTT	CSVKLSGTGALTGELFF
many	15	-	TRBJ2-1	TRBV14	TGTGCCAGCAGCCGGCGATGGGAGGCGGGCAATGAGCAGTTCTTC	CASSRRWEAGNEQFF
few	16	TRBD1	TRBJ1-2	TRBV29-1	TGCAGCGTTGAAGATCGGGGGACAGGGGGTGAGAATGGCTACACCTTC	CSVEDRGTGGENGYTF
many	17	-	TRBJ2-5	TRBV7-9	TGTGCCAGCAGCAAATACGGCAAGACAGGAGGACAAGAGACCCAGTACTTC	CASSKYGKTGGQETQYF
few	12	-	TRBJ1-2	TRBV29-1	TGCAGCGTTGAGTCGAGGGTCTATGGCTACACCTTC	CSVESRVYGYTF
many	16	TRBD1	TRBJ1-1	TRBV7-9	TGTGCCAGCAGCTTAGTCCAGGGGGCCGGGGACACTGAAGCTTTCTTT	CASSLVQGAGDTEAFF
-	14	-	TRBJ2-1	TRBV28	TGTGCCAGCAGTTTTGGGGGCGGGGTAAATGAGCAGTTCTTC	CASSFGGGVNEQFF
few	11	TRBD1	TRBJ2-7	TRBV23-1	TGCGCCAGCAGTGACAGGGGCGAGCAGTACTTC	CASSDRGEQYF
-	13	-	TRBJ1-1	TRBV7-3	TGTGCCAGTAACTGGCGGGGTTGCACTGAAGCTTTCTTT	CASNWRGCTEAFF
-	14	-	TRBJ1-1	TRBV28	TGTGCCAGCACCCGTTCGGGGCGCAGGACTGAAGCTTTCTTT	CASTRSGRRTEAFF
-	14	-	TRBJ2-7	TRBV7-6	TGTGCCAGCAGCCCCTACACCGGGGCCTACGAGCAGTACTTC	CASSPYTGAYEQYF
many	15	TRBD1	TRBJ2-7	TRBV2	TGTGCCAGCAAACAAACAGGGGGCGAGCTCTACGAGCAGTACTTC	CASKQTGGELYEQYF
few	14	-	TRBJ2-2	TRBV28	TGTGCCAGCGCCTTGGGCCTGAACACCGGGGAGCTGTTTTTT	CASALGLNTGELFF
-	14	TRBD1	TRBJ1-1	TRBV4-2	TGTGCCAGCAGCCAAGGGGACAGGGAGCTTCAAGCTTTCTTT	CASSQGDRELQAFF
few	13	-	TRBJ1-2	TRBV5-4	TGTGCCAGCAGCCGCGATTTAATCTATGGCTACACCTTC	CASSRDLIYGYTF
many	15	-	TRBJ1-5	TRBV6-2/TRBV6-3	TGTGCCAGCAGCCATCTGTGGCAAGGCAATCAGCCCCAGCATTTT	CASSHLWQGNQPQHF
-	14	-	TRBJ1-1	TRBV2	TGTGCCAGCAGTTGGCTTAGGGGCGACACTGAAGCTTTCTTT	CASSWLRGDTEAFF
few	12	-	TRBJ2-7	TRBV20-1	TGCAGTGCACGAGCGGCCCGAATCGAGCAGTACTTC	CSARAARIEQYF
-	19	TRBD2	TRBJ2-1	TRBV28	TGTGCCAGCAGCGTCGAAGGACTAGCGGAGGGGGCACAGTACAATGAGCAGTTCTTC	CASSVEGLAEGAQYNEQFF
few	12	TRBD1	TRBJ1-2	TRBV29-1	TGCAGCGTCGACCAGGGGGACTATGGCTACACCTTC	CSVDQGDYGYTF
few	17	TRBD1	TRBJ1-5	TRBV15	TGTGCCACCAGCAGAGCCCCGACAGGGGGCTCGGGACAGCCCCAGCATTTT	CATSRAPTGGSGQPQHF
few	15	-	TRBJ2-3	TRBV9	TGTGCCAGCAGCGTAGATGGTAGCTCCCCAGATACGCAGTATTTT	CASSVDGSSPDTQYF
-	13	-	TRBJ2-1	TRBV3-1	TGTGCCAGCAGCCAAGATATGGGGAATGAGCAGTTCTTC	CASSQDMGNEQFF
-	14	-	TRBJ1-1	TRBV13	TGTGCCAGCAGCCCCAGACTATTGAACACTGAAGCTTTCTTT	CASSPRLLNTEAFF
few	18	TRBD1	TRBJ1-5	TRBV6-2/TRBV6-3	TGTGCCAGCAATCATCGGGACAGGGGATATTATAGCAATCAGCCCCAGCATTTT	CASNHRDRGYYSNQPQHF
many	15	-	TRBJ1-1	TRBV7-3	TGTGCCAGCAGCTTAAGTGGGGGGGCGAACACTGAAGCTTTCTTT	CASSLSGGANTEAFF
few	14	-	TRBJ2-2	TRBV5-6	TGTGCCAGCAGCTTGGGAGGGGACACCGGGGAGCTGTTTTTT	CASSLGGDTGELFF
few	11	-	TRBJ1-1	TRBV6-2/TRBV6-3	TGTGCCAGCAGGAACGGCTTGAACGCTTTCTTT	CASRNGLNAFF
-	16	-	TRBJ2-1	TRBV14	TGTGCCAGCAGCCAAAAGGCCGGACTTGGGGGCAATGAGCAGTTCTTC	CASSQKAGLGGNEQFF
few	11	TRBD1	TRBJ2-1	TRBV19	TGTGCCAGCCGACAGGGGAATGAGCAGTTCTTC	CASRQGNEQFF
few	15	-	TRBJ2-7	TRBV10-3	TGTGCCATCAGTGAATTGGGGACATCCGGTTTGGAGCAGTACTTC	CAISELGTSGLEQYF
many	14	-	TRBJ1-2	TRBV5-1	TGCGCCAGCTCCAGAGAGGAGGACGGCTATGGCTACACCTTC	CASSREEDGYGYTF
many	16	TRBD2	TRBJ2-5	TRBV7-2	TGTGCCAGCAGCTTGGCCCTAGCGGGGGGGCAAGAGACCCAGTACTTC	CASSLALAGGQETQYF
few	15	TRBD1	TRBJ2-5	TRBV18	TGTGCCAGCTCACCAAAAGAGGGGGCAGGAGAGACCCAGTACTTC	CASSPKEGAGETQYF
-	12	-	TRBJ2-3	TRBV29-1	TGCAGCGTTGAAGTCCGGGGGAATACGCAGTATTTT	CSVEVRGNTQYF
-	12	TRBD1	TRBJ2-3	TRBV29-1	TGCAGCGTGGGACAGGGGACAGATACGCAGTATTTT	CSVGQGTDTQYF
many	13	-	TRBJ1-1	TRBV7-3	TGTGCCAGCAGCGTCAGGGGTGGGACTGAAGCTTTCTTT	CASSVRGGTEAFF
few	15	-	TRBJ1-1	TRBV6-1	TGTGCCAGCAGTATTGATAGGGACCTGAGGACTGAAGCTTTCTTT	CASSIDRDLRTEAFF
few	15	-	TRBJ2-7	TRBV11-2	TGTGCCAGCAGGTATTACGAAACAGGCTCCTACGAGCAGTACTTC	CASRYYETGSYEQYF
-	15	-	TRBJ1-4	TRBV6-1	TGTGCCAGCAGTCCGAGGACGGGTACGGGGGAAAAACTGTTTTTT	CASSPRTGTGEKLFF
-	14	-	TRBJ2-2	TRBV5-6	TGTGCCAGCAGCTTCTCCGCGAACACCGGGGAGCTGTTTTTT	CASSFSANTGELFF
many	16	TRBD2	TRBJ2-1	TRBV7-3	TGTGCCAGCAGCTTGGGACTAGCGGGAGTAAGAAGTGAGCAGTTCTTC	CASSLGLAGVRSEQFF
many	12	-	TRBJ2-7	TRBV6-1	TGTGCCAGCAGTGAAGTATATCGCGAGCAGTACTTC	CASSEVYREQYF
many	13	-	TRBJ2-7	TRBV12-3/TRBV12-4	TGTGCCAGCAGTTTCGACACCGTCTACGAGCAGTACTTC	CASSFDTVYEQYF
few	19	-	TRBJ2-1	TRBV5-5	TGTGCCAGCAGCTTGGTGGGGGTCTTGGATACGAGCTCCTACAATGAGCAGTTCTTC	CASSLVGVLDTSSYNEQFF